What follows describes a single T cell receptor beta chain. Its antigen is not identified. Looked up from germline, CDR1 is LNHDA and CDR2 is SQIVND (reference sequence). The CDR3 has 16 residues. The V end lost 1 base, the J end lost 0 bases, and 12 bases lay between the germline ends. Isolated RNA was reverse transcribed in full, so expressed TCRB transcripts were sequenced. Naive, central memory and regulatory T cell samples produced a mean of roughly 3.5 million reads. The method was immunoSEQ multiplex PCR; TCRdb's version includes in-frame clones alone and lacks a portion of them. The data hold more than 150,000 clones, with 9% to 10% observed a single time. This specimen comes from a study of beta chain features in type 1 diabetes. About the research overall: Healthy donors and patients showed comparable age, gender and cell yields. Study-level findings and limits: Overrepresentation of cells with high TCR expression could result from cDNA sequencing. For patients and controls alike, PCR might favor shorter templates to the same degree.

Sequenced material: central memory CD4+ T cells from blood. This TCR was recovered from a woman younger than 30 in good health. This chain joins TRBV19 and TRBJ1-2; D unclear. CDR3 sequence: CASSIVGGTTNYGYTF. The CDR3 DNA follows: TGTGCCAGTAGTATAGTCGGCGGAACCACTAACTATGGCTACACCTTC.